The present TCR beta chain was sequenced within a study of CD8 T cells in ankylosing spondylitis. The CDR3 length is 15 residues. The germline V gene encodes CDR1 LGHNA and CDR2 YNFKEQ. Trimming took 0 bases from V and 0 from J, leaving 9 bases between them. General study findings and limits: Earlier work had already found some motif variants in reactive arthritis synovial fluid and blood. There was reportedly significant enrichment of clones that were disease-linked in matched ankylosing spondylitis synovial fluid. Among TCR beta sequences, a motif of eight or nine highly homologous variants appeared characteristic of ankylosing spondylitis blood.

This clonotype has ten or more counts. Its matching antigen is unknown. Quantitative 5'-RACE with molecular barcodes generated TCR beta libraries. MiXCR was run by TCRdb on the 5' RACE reads, yielding one entry per CDR3 protein. Of about 90,000 distinct CDR3 sequences listed, just under 9% were seen once; the top ten hold 25% to 35%. The V gene is TRBV4-2, the J gene TRBJ2-7; no clear D gene. The TCR comes from a male donor with ankylosing spondylitis. The material sequenced was blood, either unsorted or a sorted T cell fraction (not recorded which). The CDR3 region has the DNA TGTGCCAGCAGCCAAGATCGTGCCAACTCCTACGAGCAGTACTTC. As protein: CASSQDRANSYEQYF.